Listed below are T cell receptor beta chains from one sample, sequenced in a study of T cell responses to AZD1222 COVID-19 vaccine. Measured with immunoSEQ multiplex PCR; TCRdb has only the in-frame clones, and not every one. The data hold some 140,000 clones, with 90% to 95% observed a single time. The sequencing here drew on peripheral blood, taken on day 0 of AZD1222 vaccination. The origin of the receptors is an adult in good health. Both conserved end residues are part of each CDR3. D genes are given only for firm matches. Only some rows state a clone size, as once, few, many or a class for expanded clones.

>TRBJ2-7|TRBV12-5|TRBD1|.
CASGLAYGTESSYEQYF
TGTGCTAGTGGTTTGGCTTATGGGACAGAAAGCTCCTACGAGCAGTACTTC
>TRBJ1-5|TRBV7-2|.|.
CASSFKGLGQPQHF
TGTGCCAGCAGCTTTAAGGGATTGGGGCAGCCCCAGCATTTT
>TRBJ2-1|TRBV6-1|.|.
CASSEYRQGPYNEQFF
TGTGCCAGCAGCGAATATCGCCAGGGACCCTACAATGAGCAGTTCTTC
>TRBJ1-2|TRBV7-9|.|.
CASSTKQGDYGYTF
TGTGCCAGCAGCACGAAACAGGGAGACTATGGCTACACCTTC
>TRBJ2-7|TRBV10-3|.|.
CAISEVNYEQYF
TGTGCCATCAGTGAGGTTAACTACGAGCAGTACTTC
>TRBJ2-5|TRBV9|TRBD1|.
CASSLGQGDTQYF
TGTGCCAGCAGCCTTGGACAGGGGGATACCCAGTACTTC
>TRBJ1-6|TRBV5-6|.|.
CASSFSLGGSPLHF
TGTGCCAGCAGCTTTTCGCTCGGGGGGTCACCCCTCCACTTT
>TRBJ2-3|TRBV11-1|TRBD2|once
CASSATLAGGPDTQYF
TGTGCCAGCAGCGCGACCCTAGCGGGGGGGCCAGATACGCAGTATTTT
>TRBJ1-4|TRBV5-4|.|.
CASSPDIRNEKLFF
TGTGCCAGCAGCCCGGACATCCGTAATGAAAAACTGTTTTTT
>TRBJ2-6|TRBV4-1|TRBD1|.
CASSQRGTGSPGANVLTF
TGCGCCAGCAGCCAGCGCGGGACAGGGTCACCTGGGGCCAACGTCCTGACTTTC
>TRBJ2-7|TRBV5-5|.|.
CASSPPLYEQYF
TGTGCCAGCAGCCCACCCTTATACGAGCAGTACTTC
>TRBJ2-1|TRBV6-4|TRBD2|.
CASSEGTSGGANEQFF
TGTGCCAGCAGTGAAGGGACTAGCGGGGGGGCCAATGAGCAGTTCTTC
>TRBJ1-5|TRBV2|.|.
CASSEEAGRNQPQHF
TGTGCCAGCAGTGAAGAGGCAGGGCGTAATCAGCCCCAGCATTTT
>TRBJ2-3|TRBV4-3|TRBD2|.
CASSQSAATSGGATDTQYF
TGCGCCAGCAGCCAATCCGCCGCAACTAGCGGGGGGGCCACAGATACGCAGTATTTT
>TRBJ2-7|TRBV12-2|.|.
CASRLAGGSYEQYF
TGTGCAAGTCGCTTAGCAGGGGGCAGCTACGAGCAGTACTTC
>TRBJ1-3|TRBV5-1|.|.
CASSLFVGTGNTIYF
TGCGCCAGCAGCTTGTTTGTAGGGACTGGAAACACCATATATTTT
>TRBJ1-2|TRBV2|.|.
CASSERGANYGYTF
TGTGCCAGCAGTGAGCGCGGCGCAAACTATGGCTACACCTTC
>TRBJ2-1|TRBV11-2|.|.
CASSLSGRKYNEQFF
TGTGCCAGCAGCTTGTCTGGACGTAAGTACAATGAGCAGTTCTTC
>TRBJ1-5|TRBV24-1|TRBD1|.
CATRASGTGLEQPQHF
TGTGCCACCAGGGCTTCCGGGACAGGGCTGGAACAGCCCCAGCATTTT
>TRBJ1-6|TRBV7-3|.|.
CASSSNGGFNSPLHF
TGTGCCAGCAGCTCCAATGGGGGTTTTAATTCACCCCTCCACTTT